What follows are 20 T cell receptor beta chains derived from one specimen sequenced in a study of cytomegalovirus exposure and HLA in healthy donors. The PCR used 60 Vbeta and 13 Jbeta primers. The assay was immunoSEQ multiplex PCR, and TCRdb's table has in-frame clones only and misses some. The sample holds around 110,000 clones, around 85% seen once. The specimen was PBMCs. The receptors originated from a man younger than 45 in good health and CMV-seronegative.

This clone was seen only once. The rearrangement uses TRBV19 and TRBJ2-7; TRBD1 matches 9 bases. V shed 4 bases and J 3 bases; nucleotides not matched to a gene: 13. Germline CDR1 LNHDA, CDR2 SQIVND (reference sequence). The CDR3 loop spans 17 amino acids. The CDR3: CASSNEQGGTGRYEQYF. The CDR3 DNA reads TGTGCCAGTAGTAATGAACAGGGGGGGACAGGGCGCTACGAGCAGTACTTC.

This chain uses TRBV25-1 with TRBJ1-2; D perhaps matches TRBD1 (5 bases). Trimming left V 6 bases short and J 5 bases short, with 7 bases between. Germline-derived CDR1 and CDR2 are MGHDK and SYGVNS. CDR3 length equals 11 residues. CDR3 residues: CASSQGYGYTF. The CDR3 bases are TGTGCCAGCAGCCAGGGTTATGGCTACACCTTC.

The CDR3 coding sequence is TGTGCCAGCTCAGGGGGACAGAGCAATCAGCCCCAGCATTTT. Its protein is CASSGGQSNQPQHF. The chain employs TRBV18 and TRBJ1-5, with 7 nucleotides matching TRBD1. V dropped 5 bases and J dropped 1; count of bases not matched to a gene: 2. This CDR3 is 14 amino acids long. Germline V CDR1 and CDR2: KGHSH, LQKENI. Looking up the rest from reference TRBV18 and TRBJ1-5 gives the full variable domain: NAGVMQNPRHLVRRRGQEARLRCSPMKGHSHVYWYRQLPEEGLKFMVYLQKENIIDESGMPKERFSAEFPKEGPSILRIQQVVRGDSAAYFCASSGGQSNQPQHFGDGTRLSIL.

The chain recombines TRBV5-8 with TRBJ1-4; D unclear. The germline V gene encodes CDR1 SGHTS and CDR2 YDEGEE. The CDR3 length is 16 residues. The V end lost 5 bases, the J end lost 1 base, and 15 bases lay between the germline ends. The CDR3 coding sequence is TGTGCCAGCAGAGTCGCAGTTCGCTTAACTAATGAAAAACTGTTTTTT. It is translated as CASRVAVRLTNEKLFF.

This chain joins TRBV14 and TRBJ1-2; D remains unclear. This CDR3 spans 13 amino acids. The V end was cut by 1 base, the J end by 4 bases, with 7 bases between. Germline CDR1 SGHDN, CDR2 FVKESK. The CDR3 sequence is CASSQAGIYGYTF. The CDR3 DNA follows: TGTGCCAGCAGCCAAGCGGGGATCTATGGCTACACCTTC.

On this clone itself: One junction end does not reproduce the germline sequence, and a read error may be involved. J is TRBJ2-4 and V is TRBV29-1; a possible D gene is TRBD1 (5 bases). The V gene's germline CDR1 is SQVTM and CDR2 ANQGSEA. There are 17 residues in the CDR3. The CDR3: CSVVVRALQIAKNSQYF. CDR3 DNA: TGCAGCGTTGTGGTCAGGGCCCTACAAATAGCCAAAAACAGTCAGTACTTC. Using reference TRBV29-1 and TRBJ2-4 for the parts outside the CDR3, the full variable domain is SAVISQKPSRDICQRGTSLTIQCQVDSQVTMMFWYRQQPGQSLTLIATANQGSEATYESGFVIDKFPISRPNLTFSTLTVSNMSPEDSSIYLCSVVVRALQIAKNSQYFGAGTRLSVL.

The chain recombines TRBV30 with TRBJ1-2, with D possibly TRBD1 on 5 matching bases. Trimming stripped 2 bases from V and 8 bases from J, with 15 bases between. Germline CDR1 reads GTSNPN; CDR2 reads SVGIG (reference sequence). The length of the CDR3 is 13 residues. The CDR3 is CAWSPSGKGGYTF. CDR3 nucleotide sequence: TGTGCCTGGAGTCCTTCAGGGAAGGGAGGCTACACCTTC. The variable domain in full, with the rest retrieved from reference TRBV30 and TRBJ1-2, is SQTIHQWPATLVQPVGSPLSLECTVEGTSNPNLYWYRQAAGRGLQLLFYSVGIGQISSEVPQNLSASRPQDRQFILSSKKLLLSDSGFYLCAWSPSGKGGYTFGSGTRLTVV.

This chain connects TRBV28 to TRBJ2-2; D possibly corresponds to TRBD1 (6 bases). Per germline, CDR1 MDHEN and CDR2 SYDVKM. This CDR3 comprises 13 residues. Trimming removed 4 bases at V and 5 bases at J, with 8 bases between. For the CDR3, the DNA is TGTGCCAGCAGTTACAGGGTAACCGGGGAGCTGTTTTTT. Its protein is CASSYRVTGELFF. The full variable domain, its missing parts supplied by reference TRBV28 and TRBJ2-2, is DVKVTQSSRYLVKRTGEKVFLECVQDMDHENMFWYRQDPGLGLRLIYFSYDVKMKEKGDIPEGYSVSREKKERFSLILESASTNQTSMYLCASSYRVTGELFFGEGSRLTVL.

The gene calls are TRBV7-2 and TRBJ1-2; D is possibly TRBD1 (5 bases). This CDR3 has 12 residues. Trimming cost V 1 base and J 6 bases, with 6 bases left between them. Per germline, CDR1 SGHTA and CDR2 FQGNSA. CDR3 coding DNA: TGTGCCAGCAGCTTAGACAGGAATGGCTACACCTTC. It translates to CASSLDRNGYTF.

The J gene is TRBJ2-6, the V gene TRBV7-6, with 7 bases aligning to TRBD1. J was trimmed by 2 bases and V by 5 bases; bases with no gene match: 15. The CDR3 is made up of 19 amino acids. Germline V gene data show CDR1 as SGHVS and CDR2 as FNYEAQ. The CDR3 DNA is TGTGCCAGCAGCCTATACCAATCGACAGGGTTGGCTGGGGCCAACGTCCTGACTTTC. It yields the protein CASSLYQSTGLAGANVLTF.

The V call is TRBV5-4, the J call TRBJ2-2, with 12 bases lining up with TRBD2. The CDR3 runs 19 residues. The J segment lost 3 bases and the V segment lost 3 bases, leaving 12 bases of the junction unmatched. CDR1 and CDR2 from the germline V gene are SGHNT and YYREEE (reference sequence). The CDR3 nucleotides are TGTGCCAGCAGCTGGAAACTACTAGCGGGGGGAAGGGACACCGGGGAGCTGTTTTTT. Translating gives CASSWKLLAGGRDTGELFF.

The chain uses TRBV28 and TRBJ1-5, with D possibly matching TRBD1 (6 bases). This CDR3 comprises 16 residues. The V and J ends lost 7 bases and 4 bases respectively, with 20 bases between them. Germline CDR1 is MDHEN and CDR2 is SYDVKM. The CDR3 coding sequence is TGTGCCAGCACCCCGCAGGGGACCGGGAGGAATCAGCCCCAGCATTTT. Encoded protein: CASTPQGTGRNQPQHF.

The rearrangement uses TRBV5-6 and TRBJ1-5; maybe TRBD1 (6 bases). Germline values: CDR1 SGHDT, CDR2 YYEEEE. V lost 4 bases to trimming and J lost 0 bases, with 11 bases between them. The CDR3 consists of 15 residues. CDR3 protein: CASSPDSFSNQPQHF. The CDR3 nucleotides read TGTGCCAGCAGCCCGGACAGTTTTAGCAATCAGCCCCAGCATTTT.

In DNA form, the CDR3 reads TGTGCCAGCAGGAGAACAGGGGGCGGAGGAGGGGGCACTGAAGCTTTCTTT. Protein: CASRRTGGGGGGTEAFF. V usage is TRBV9 and J usage is TRBJ1-1, with 9 bases identical to TRBD1. With 5 bases clipped from V and 4 bases from J, the junction kept 15 bases outside the gene matches. Germline-derived CDR1 and CDR2 are SGDLS and YYNGEE. The CDR3 contains 17 residues.

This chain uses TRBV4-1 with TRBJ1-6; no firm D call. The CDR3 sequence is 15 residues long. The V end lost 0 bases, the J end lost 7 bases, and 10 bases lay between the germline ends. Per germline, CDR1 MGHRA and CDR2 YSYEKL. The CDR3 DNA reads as TGCGCCAGCAGCCAAGAGGAAGGGAGAAATTCACCCCTCCACTTT. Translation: CASSQEEGRNSPLHF.

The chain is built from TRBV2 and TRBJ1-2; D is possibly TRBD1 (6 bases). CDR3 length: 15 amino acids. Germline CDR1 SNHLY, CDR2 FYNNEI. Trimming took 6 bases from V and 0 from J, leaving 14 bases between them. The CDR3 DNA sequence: TGTGCCAGCAGGGTCAACAGGGAAGCTAACTATGGCTACACCTTC. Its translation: CASRVNREANYGYTF.

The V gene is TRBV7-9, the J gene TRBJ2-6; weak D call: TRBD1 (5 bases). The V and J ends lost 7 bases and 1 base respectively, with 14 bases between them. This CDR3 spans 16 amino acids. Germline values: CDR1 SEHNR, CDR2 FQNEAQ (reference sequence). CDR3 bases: TGTGCCAGCACCAGAGTACAGGCTTCTGGGGCCAACGTCCTGACTTTC. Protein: CASTRVQASGANVLTF. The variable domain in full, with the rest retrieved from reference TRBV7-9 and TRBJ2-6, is DTGVSQNPRHKITKRGQNVTFRCDPISEHNRLYWYRQTLGQGPEFLTYFQNEAQLEKSRLLSDRFSAERPKGSFSTLEIQRTEQGDSAMYLCASTRVQASGANVLTFGAGSRLTVL.

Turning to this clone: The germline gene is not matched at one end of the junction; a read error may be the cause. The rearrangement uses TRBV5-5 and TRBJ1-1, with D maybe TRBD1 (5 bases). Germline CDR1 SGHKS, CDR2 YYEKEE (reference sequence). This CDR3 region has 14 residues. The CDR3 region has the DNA TGTGCCAGCAGCGGGGACTTCTTGAACGCTGAAGCTTTCTTT. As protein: CASSGDFLNAEAFF.

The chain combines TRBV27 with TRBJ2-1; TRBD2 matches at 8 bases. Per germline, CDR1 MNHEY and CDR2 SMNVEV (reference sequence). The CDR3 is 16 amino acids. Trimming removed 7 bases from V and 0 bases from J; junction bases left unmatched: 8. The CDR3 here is CASTSGTRPSYNEQFF. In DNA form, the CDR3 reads TGTGCCAGCACCTCCGGGACTAGACCCTCCTACAATGAGCAGTTCTTC.

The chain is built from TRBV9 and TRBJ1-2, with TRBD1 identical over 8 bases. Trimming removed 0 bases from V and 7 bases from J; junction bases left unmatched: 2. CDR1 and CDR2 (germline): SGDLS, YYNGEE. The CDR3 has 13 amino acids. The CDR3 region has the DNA TGTGCCAGCAGCGTAGTGGACAGGGCTGGCTACACCTTC. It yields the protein CASSVVDRAGYTF. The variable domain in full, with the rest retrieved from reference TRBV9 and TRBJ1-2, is DSGVTQTPKHLITATGQRVTLRCSPRSGDLSVYWYQQSLDQGLQFLIQYYNGEERAKGNILERFSAQQFPDLHSELNLSSLELGDSALYFCASSVVDRAGYTFGSGTRLTVV.